This note documents a single T cell receptor beta chain sequence. These data are taken from a study of CD8 T cells in Susac syndrome. RNA totalling roughly 0.45 to 1 ug underwent reverse transcription with random hexamers. Each CDR3 protein gets one entry after TCRdb re-called the immunoSEQ multiplex PCR reads with MiXCR. The sample gives 75,000 to 80,000 distinct CDR3 sequences, less than 95% of which show up once; about 0.52% is in the top ten. The specimen was CD8+ T cells from PBMCs. The origin of this receptor is a human donor with Susac syndrome.

The CDR3 DNA sequence: TGTGCCATCAGTGCCGAAGCGAGCTCCTACGAGCAGTACTTC. Its translation is CAISAEASSYEQYF. The chain recombines TRBV10-3 with TRBJ2-7; no reliable D call. V shed 4 bases and J shed 0 bases, with 10 bases lying between them. Germline V gene lookup returns CDR1 ENHRY and CDR2 SYGVKD. CDR3 length: 14 residues.